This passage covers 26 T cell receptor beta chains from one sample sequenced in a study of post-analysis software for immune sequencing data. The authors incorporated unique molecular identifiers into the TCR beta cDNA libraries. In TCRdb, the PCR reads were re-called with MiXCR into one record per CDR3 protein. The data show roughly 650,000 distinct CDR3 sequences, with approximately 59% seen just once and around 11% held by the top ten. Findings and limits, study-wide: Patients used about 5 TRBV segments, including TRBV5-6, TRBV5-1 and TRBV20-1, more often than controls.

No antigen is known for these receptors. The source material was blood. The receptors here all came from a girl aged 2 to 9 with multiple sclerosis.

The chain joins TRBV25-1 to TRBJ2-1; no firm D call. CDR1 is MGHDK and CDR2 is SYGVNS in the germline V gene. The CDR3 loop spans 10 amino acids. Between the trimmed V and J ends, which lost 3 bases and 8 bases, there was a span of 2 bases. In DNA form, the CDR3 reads TGTGCCAGCAGTGACCATGAGCAGTTCTTC. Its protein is CASSDHEQFF.

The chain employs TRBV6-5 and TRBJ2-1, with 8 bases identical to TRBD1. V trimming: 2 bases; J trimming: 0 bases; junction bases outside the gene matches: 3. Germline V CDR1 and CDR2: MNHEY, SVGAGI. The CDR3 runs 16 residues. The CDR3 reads CASSYRTGYSYNEQFF. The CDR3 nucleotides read TGTGCCAGCAGTTACCGGACAGGGTACTCCTACAATGAGCAGTTCTTC.

In DNA form, the CDR3 reads TGCAGTGCTAGAGCCGGAAGGGAGTTGGAAGCTTTCTTT. Encoded protein: CSARAGRELEAFF. This chain uses TRBV20-1 with TRBJ1-1; D uncertain. The V gene lost 1 base and the J gene lost 8 bases, with 14 bases spanning the gap. CDR3 length equals 13 residues. Looked up from germline, CDR1 is DFQATT and CDR2 is SNEGSKA (reference sequence).

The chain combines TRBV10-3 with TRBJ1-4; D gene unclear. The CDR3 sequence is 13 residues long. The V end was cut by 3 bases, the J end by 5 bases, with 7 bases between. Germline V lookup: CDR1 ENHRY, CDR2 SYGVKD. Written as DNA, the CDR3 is TGTGCCATCAGTGACGGTGGGAATGAAAAACTGTTTTTT. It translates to CAISDGGNEKLFF.

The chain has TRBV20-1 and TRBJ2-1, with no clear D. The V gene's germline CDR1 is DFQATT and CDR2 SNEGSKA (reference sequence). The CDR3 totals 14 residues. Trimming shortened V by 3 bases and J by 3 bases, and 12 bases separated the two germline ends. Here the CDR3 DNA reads TGCAGTGCTAGGGGTAGTTTTGGCTACAATGAGCAGTTCTTC. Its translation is CSARGSFGYNEQFF.

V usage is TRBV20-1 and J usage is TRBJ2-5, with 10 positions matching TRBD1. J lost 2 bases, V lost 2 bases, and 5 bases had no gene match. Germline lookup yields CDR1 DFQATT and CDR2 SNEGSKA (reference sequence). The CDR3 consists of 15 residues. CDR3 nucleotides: TGCAGTGCTAGAAGGGCGGACAGGGGGCAAGAGACCCAGTACTTC. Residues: CSARRADRGQETQYF.

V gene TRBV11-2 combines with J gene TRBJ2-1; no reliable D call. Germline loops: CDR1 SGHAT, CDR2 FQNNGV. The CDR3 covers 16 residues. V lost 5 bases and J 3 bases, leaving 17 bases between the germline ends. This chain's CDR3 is CASSPRARSVYNEQFF. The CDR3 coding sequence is TGTGCCAGCAGCCCACGGGCCCGGTCTGTCTACAATGAGCAGTTCTTC.

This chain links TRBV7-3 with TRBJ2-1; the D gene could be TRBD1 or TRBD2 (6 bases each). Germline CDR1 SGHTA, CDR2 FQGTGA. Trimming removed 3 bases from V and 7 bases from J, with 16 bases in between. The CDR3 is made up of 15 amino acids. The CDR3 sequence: CASSLGGPGENEQFF. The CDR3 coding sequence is TGTGCCAGCAGCTTGGGGGGCCCCGGAGAGAATGAGCAGTTCTTC.

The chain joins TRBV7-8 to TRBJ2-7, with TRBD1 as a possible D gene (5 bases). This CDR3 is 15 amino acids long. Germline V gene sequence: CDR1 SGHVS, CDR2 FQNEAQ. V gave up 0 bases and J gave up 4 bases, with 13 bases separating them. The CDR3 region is CASSLARGPLYEQYF. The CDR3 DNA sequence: TGTGCCAGCAGCTTAGCTAGGGGTCCCTTGTACGAGCAGTACTTC.

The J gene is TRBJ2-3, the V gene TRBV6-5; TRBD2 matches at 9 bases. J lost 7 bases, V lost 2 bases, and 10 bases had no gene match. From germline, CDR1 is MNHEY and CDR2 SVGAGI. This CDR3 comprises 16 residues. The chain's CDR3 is CASSYVGSGRTNTQYF. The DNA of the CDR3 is TGTGCCAGCAGTTACGTTGGAAGCGGGAGGACAAATACGCAGTATTTT.

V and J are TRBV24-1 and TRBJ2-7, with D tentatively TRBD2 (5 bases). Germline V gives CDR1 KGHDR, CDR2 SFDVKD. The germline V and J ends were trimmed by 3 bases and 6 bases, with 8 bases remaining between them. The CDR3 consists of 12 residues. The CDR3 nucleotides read TGTGCCACCAGTGATGTACGGGGCGAGCAGTACTTC. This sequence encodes CATSDVRGEQYF.

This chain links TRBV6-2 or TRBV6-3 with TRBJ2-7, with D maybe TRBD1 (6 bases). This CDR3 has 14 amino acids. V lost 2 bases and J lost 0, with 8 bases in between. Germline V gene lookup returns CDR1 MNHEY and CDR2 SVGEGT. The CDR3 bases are TGTGCCAGCAGTTACCGGACAGACTCCTACGAGCAGTACTTC. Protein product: CASSYRTDSYEQYF.

The CDR3 protein is CASSQGRAGNYEQYF. The CDR3 coding sequence is TGTGCCAGCAGCCAAGGTCGGGCAGGAAACTACGAGCAGTACTTC. This chain joins TRBV3-1 and TRBJ2-7; D unresolved. V was clipped by 1 base and J by 3 bases, with 13 bases between them. Looked up from germline, CDR1 is LGHDT and CDR2 is YNNKEL (reference sequence). This CDR3 has 15 amino acids.

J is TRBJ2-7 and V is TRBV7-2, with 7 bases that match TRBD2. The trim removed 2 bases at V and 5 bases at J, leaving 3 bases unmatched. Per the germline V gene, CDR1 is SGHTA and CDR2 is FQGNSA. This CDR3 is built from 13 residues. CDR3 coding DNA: TGTGCCAGCAGCTTAAAGCTAGCGGACGAGCAGTACTTC. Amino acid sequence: CASSLKLADEQYF.

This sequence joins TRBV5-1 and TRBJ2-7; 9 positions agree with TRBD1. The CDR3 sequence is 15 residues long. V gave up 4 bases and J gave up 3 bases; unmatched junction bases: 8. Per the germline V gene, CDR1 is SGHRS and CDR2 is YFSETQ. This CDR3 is CASSPSEDRGYEQYF. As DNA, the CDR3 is TGCGCCAGCAGCCCCTCCGAGGACAGGGGCTACGAGCAGTACTTC. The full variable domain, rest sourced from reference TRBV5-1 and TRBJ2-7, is KAGVTQTPRYLIKTRGQQVTLSCSPISGHRSVSWYQQTPGQGLQFLFEYFSETQRNKGNFPGRFSGRQFSNSRSEMNVSTLELGDSALYLCASSPSEDRGYEQYFGPGTRLTVT.

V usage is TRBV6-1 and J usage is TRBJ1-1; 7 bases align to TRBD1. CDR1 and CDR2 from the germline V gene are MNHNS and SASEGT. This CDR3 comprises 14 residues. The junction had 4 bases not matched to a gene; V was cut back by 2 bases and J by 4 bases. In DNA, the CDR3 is TGTGCCAGCAGTGAATGGGCAGGGGGCACTGAAGCTTTCTTT. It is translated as CASSEWAGGTEAFF.

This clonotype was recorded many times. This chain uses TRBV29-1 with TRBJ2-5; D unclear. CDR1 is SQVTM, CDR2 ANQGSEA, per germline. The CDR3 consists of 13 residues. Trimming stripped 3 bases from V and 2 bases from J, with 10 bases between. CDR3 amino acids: CSVDAVAQETQYF. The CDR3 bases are TGCAGCGTTGACGCGGTCGCACAAGAGACCCAGTACTTC. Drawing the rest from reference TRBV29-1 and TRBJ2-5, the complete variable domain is SAVISQKPSRDICQRGTSLTIQCQVDSQVTMMFWYRQQPGQSLTLIATANQGSEATYESGFVIDKFPISRPNLTFSTLTVSNMSPEDSSIYLCSVDAVAQETQYFGPGTRLLVL.

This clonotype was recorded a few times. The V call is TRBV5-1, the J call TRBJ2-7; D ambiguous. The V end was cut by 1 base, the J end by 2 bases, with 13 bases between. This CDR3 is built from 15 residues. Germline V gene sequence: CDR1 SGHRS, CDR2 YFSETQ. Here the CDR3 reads CASSLRFWSPYEQYF. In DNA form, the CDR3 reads TGCGCCAGCAGCTTGCGGTTCTGGTCCCCCTACGAGCAGTACTTC.

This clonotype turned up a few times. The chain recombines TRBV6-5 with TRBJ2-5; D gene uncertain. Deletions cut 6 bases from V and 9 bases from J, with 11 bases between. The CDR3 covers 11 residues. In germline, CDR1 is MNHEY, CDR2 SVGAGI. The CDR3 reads CASSSRDAQYF. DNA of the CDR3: TGTGCCAGCAGCTCAAGAGACGCCCAGTACTTC.

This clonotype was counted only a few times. CDR3 protein: CASSLGTSGNNEQFF. CDR3 bases: TGTGCCAGCAGTCTCGGGACTAGCGGCAACAATGAGCAGTTCTTC. The rearrangement links TRBV12-3 or TRBV12-4 to TRBJ2-1; 11 bases align to TRBD2. The trim removed 5 bases at V and 5 bases at J, leaving 5 bases unmatched. The CDR3 totals 15 residues.

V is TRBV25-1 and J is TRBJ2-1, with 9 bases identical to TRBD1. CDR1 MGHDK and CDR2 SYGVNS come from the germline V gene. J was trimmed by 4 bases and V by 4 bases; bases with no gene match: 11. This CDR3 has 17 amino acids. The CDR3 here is CASSATWGDRVYNEQFF. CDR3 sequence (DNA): TGTGCCAGCAGTGCCACATGGGGGGACAGGGTTTACAATGAGCAGTTCTTC.

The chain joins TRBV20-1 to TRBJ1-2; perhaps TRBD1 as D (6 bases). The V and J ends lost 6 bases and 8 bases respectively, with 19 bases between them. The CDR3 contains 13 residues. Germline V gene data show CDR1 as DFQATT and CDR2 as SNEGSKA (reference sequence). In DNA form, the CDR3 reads TGCAGTGCCAATCCAACAGGGCCTGCCGGCTACACCTTC. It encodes CSANPTGPAGYTF.

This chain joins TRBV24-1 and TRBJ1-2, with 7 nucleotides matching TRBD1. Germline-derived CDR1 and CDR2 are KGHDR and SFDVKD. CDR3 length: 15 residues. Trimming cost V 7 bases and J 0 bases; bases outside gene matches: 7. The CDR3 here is CATSGRDSSNYGYTF. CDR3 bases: TGTGCCACCAGCGGGAGGGACAGCTCTAACTATGGCTACACCTTC.

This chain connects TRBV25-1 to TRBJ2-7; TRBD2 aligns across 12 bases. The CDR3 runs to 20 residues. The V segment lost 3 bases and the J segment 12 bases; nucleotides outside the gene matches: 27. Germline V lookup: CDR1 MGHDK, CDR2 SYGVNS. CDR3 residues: CASSDRLAGAAVVSFGGLYF. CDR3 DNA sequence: TGTGCCAGCAGTGACCGACTAGCGGGAGCGGCTGTAGTCAGTTTCGGAGGTCTGTACTTC.

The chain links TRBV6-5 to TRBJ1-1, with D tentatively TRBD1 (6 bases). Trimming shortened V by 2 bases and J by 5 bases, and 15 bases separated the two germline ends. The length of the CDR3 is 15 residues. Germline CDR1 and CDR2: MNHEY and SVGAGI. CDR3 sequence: CASSYDPGARTEAFF. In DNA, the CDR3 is TGTGCCAGCAGTTACGATCCGGGGGCCAGGACTGAAGCTTTCTTT.

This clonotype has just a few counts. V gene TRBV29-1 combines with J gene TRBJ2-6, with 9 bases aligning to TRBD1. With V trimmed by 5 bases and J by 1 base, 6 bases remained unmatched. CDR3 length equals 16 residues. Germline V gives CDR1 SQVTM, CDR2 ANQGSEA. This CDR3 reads CSVTGTGISGANVLTF. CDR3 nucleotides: TGCAGCGTTACCGGGACAGGGATTTCTGGGGCCAACGTCCTGACTTTC.